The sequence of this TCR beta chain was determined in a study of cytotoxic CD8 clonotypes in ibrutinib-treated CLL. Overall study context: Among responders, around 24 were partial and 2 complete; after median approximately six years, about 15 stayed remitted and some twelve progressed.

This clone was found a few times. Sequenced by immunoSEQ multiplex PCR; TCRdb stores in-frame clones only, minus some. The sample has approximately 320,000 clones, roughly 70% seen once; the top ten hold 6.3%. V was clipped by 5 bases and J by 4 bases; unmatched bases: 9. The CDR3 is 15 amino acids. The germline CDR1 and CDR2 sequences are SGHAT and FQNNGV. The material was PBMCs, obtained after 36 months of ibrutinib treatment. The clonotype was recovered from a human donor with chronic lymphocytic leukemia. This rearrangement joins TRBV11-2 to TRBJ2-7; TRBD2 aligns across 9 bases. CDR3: CASSPLAGDRYEQYF. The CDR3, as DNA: TGTGCCAGCAGCCCGTTAGCGGGGGACAGATACGAGCAGTACTTC.